This T cell receptor beta chain was observed in a study of response to subunit inactivated influenza vaccine. TCRdb processed the RT-PCR reads anew with MiXCR; each CDR3 protein has one entry. The table records under 800,000 distinct CDR3 sequences, more than 11% of them present only once. J was trimmed by 8 bases and V by 3 bases; bases with no gene match: 7. Germline V gives CDR1 SGHTA, CDR2 FQGNSA. The CDR3 runs to 15 residues. V usage is TRBV7-2 and J usage is TRBJ2-3, with 11 bases matching TRBD2. The sequenced sample was PBMCs from blood, obtained 14 to 15 days before vaccination. The TCR was taken from a man between 45 and 60 years old who received an inactivated influenza vaccine. The CDR3 spells CASSLTSGARTTQYF. CDR3 DNA sequence: TGTGCCAGCAGCTTGACTAGCGGGGCCCGGACTACGCAGTATTTT.